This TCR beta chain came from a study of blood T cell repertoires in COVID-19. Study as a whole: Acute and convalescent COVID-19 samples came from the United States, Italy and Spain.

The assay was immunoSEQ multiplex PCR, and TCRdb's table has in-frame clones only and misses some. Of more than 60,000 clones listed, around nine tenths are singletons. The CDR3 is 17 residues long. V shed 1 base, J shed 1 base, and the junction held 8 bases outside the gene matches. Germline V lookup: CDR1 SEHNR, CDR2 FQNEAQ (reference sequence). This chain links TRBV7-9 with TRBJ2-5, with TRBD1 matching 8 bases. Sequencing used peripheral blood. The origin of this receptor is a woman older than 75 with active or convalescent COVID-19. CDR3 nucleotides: TGTGCCAGCAGCTTAGTTTGGGACAGGACGGCCCAAGAGACCCAGTACTTC. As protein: CASSLVWDRTAQETQYF. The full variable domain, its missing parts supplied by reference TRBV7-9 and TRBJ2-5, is DTGVSQNPRHKITKRGQNVTFRCDPISEHNRLYWYRQTLGQGPEFLTYFQNEAQLEKSRLLSDRFSAERPKGSFSTLEIQRTEQGDSAMYLCASSLVWDRTAQETQYFGPGTRLLVL.